The 9 T cell receptor beta chains presented below share a single source sample, sequenced in a study of CD8+CD57+ T cells in acquired aplastic anemia. TCR beta VDJ combinations and CDR3 sequences were profiled from genomic DNA. TCRdb re-called the reads through MiXCR, storing one row per CDR3 protein. The sample has approximately 200,000 distinct CDR3 sequences, about three fifths seen once. The sample comprised sorted CD4+, CD8+, or CD8+CD57+ T cells (not recorded which) from PBMCs. The source of these receptors is a human donor with severe aplastic anemia or a healthy control (not recorded which).

This sequence joins TRBV10-3 and TRBJ2-5; D might be TRBD1 or TRBD2, each matching 5 bases. The V end lost 1 base, the J end lost 6 bases, and 9 bases lay between the germline ends. The germline gives CDR1 ENHRY, CDR2 SYGVKD. The CDR3 is 13 residues long. CDR3 in DNA: TGTGCCATCAGTGAGTACCAGGGACAGACCCAGTACTTC. Protein sequence: CAISEYQGQTQYF.

The V and J genes are TRBV12-3 or TRBV12-4 and TRBJ2-3; no clear D. Trimming removed 1 base from V and 7 bases from J, with 6 bases in between. The CDR3 is 12 amino acids. The CDR3 DNA reads as TGTGCCAGCAGTTTAGGCTGGAATACGCAGTATTTT. It encodes CASSLGWNTQYF.

This clonotype was recorded once. The chain combines TRBV20-1 with TRBJ2-1; 7 bases line up with TRBD1. CDR1 and CDR2 from the germline V gene are DFQATT and SNEGSKA (reference sequence). The CDR3 is 14 residues long. DNA for the CDR3: TGCAAAACACAGGGGCCGAGCTCCTACAATGAGCAGTTCTTC. Amino acid sequence: CKTQGPSSYNEQFF.

The chain couples TRBV2 to TRBJ2-5; D gene ambiguous. Germline CDR1 reads SNHLY; CDR2 reads FYNNEI. Trimming took off 7 bases at V and 3 bases at J, with 12 bases between the two ends. The CDR3 extends over 13 amino acids. CDR3 nucleotides: TGTGCCAGCAACCCGCGGATCGAAGAGACCCAGTACTTC. Protein: CASNPRIEETQYF.

The J gene is TRBJ2-5, the V gene TRBV7-2; weak D call: TRBD1 (6 bases). Germline-derived CDR1 and CDR2 are SGHTA and FQGNSA. This CDR3 contains 15 residues. V was clipped by 5 bases and J by 2 bases, with 15 bases between them. This CDR3 is CASSVGATLQETQYF. CDR3 DNA: TGTGCCAGCAGCGTGGGGGCTACCCTGCAAGAGACCCAGTACTTC.

V gene TRBV7-9 combines with J gene TRBJ2-7, with 10 bases fitting TRBD1. The length of the CDR3 is 16 residues. Trimming cost V 2 bases and J 2 bases; bases outside gene matches: 6. The germline V gene has CDR1 SEHNR and CDR2 FQNEAQ (reference sequence). This CDR3 reads CASSLPPGQGPYEQYF. The CDR3 DNA sequence: TGTGCCAGCAGCTTACCCCCGGGACAGGGGCCCTACGAGCAGTACTTC.

The chain has TRBV7-9 and TRBJ2-7; D gene uncertain. The CDR3 loop spans 15 amino acids. The germline V and J ends were trimmed by 1 base and 3 bases, with 13 bases remaining between them. From germline, CDR1 is SEHNR and CDR2 FQNEAQ (reference sequence). This CDR3 is CASSLGQAGHYEQYF. In nucleotides, the CDR3 is TGTGCCAGCAGCTTAGGCCAGGCCGGTCACTACGAGCAGTACTTC. The full variable domain, in which reference TRBV7-9 and TRBJ2-7 provide the parts outside the CDR3, is DTGVSQNPRHKITKRGQNVTFRCDPISEHNRLYWYRQTLGQGPEFLTYFQNEAQLEKSRLLSDRFSAERPKGSFSTLEIQRTEQGDSAMYLCASSLGQAGHYEQYFGPGTRLTVT.

The chain carries TRBV7-9 and TRBJ1-6; D unresolved. This CDR3 comprises 12 residues. CDR1 SEHNR and CDR2 FQNEAQ come from the germline V gene (reference sequence). Trimming cost V 5 bases and J 13 bases, with 12 bases left between them. The CDR3 loop is CASSLGSDPLHF. Written as DNA, the CDR3 is TGTGCCAGCAGCCTGGGGTCCGATCCCCTCCACTTT.

This clonotype has more than one count but fewer than ten. This chain uses TRBV7-9 with TRBJ1-6; 9 bases match TRBD1. V shed 1 base and J 9 bases; nucleotides not matched to a gene: 4. The CDR3 runs 15 residues. Per germline, CDR1 SEHNR and CDR2 FQNEAQ (reference sequence). CDR3 in DNA: TGTGCCAGCAGCTTAGAAGAGACAGGGGGTTCACCCCTCCACTTT. Protein: CASSLEETGGSPLHF. The variable domain in full, with the rest retrieved from reference TRBV7-9 and TRBJ1-6, is DTGVSQNPRHKITKRGQNVTFRCDPISEHNRLYWYRQTLGQGPEFLTYFQNEAQLEKSRLLSDRFSAERPKGSFSTLEIQRTEQGDSAMYLCASSLEETGGSPLHFGNGTRLTVT.